A selection of T cell receptor beta chains follows, all from one sample in a study of Ad26.COV2.S vaccination and SARS-CoV-2 variants. Method: immunoSEQ multiplex PCR; TCRdb's copy keeps in-frame clones and lacks some. The profile shows about 460,000 clones, 89% of them singletons. The input for sequencing was peripheral blood, taken in a trial of Ad26.COV2.S vaccine versus placebo. These TCRs come from a person aged 18 to 59 who received the Ad26.COV2.S COVID-19 vaccine or a placebo. Both conserved end residues are part of each CDR3. The D gene is left open where the match is weak. Expanded clones are given a class, and other clones once, few, many or no size at all.

J gene,D gene,clone size,V gene,CDR3 protein,CDR3 DNA
TRBJ1-1,.,.,TRBV5-6,CASSSWRGPNTEAFF,TGTGCCAGCAGCTCCTGGAGAGGACCAAACACTGAAGCTTTCTTT
TRBJ2-3,.,.,TRBV9,CASSYKGGPTDTQYF,TGTGCCAGCAGCTACAAGGGGGGGCCGACAGATACGCAGTATTTT
TRBJ1-2,.,.,TRBV7-9,CASSFPKEAQTTKYGYTF,TGTGCCAGCAGCTTTCCCAAAGAGGCCCAAACGACCAAATATGGCTACACCTTC
TRBJ2-2,TRBD2,.,TRBV2,CASARLAGTGELFF,TGTGCCAGCGCGAGGCTAGCGGGCACCGGGGAGCTGTTTTTT
TRBJ1-4,TRBD1,.,TRBV11-2,CASSLGVPGQGPTNEKLFF,TGTGCCAGCAGCTTAGGGGTACCGGGACAGGGGCCAACTAATGAAAAACTGTTTTTT
TRBJ2-5,TRBD2,few,TRBV2,CASRGEGETQYF,TGTGCCAGCAGGGGGGAGGGAGAGACCCAGTACTTC
TRBJ1-5,.,.,TRBV18,CASSQGWGNQPQHF,TGTGCCAGCTCACAGGGGTGGGGCAATCAGCCCCAGCATTTT
TRBJ1-5,.,.,TRBV30,CAWRPKNLFYSNQPQHF,TGTGCCTGGAGACCCAAAAATTTGTTTTATAGCAATCAGCCCCAGCATTTT
TRBJ2-1,.,.,TRBV24-1,CATSTPDEQFF,TGTGCCACCAGTACCCCGGATGAGCAGTTCTTC
TRBJ2-7,.,.,TRBV12-3/TRBV12-4,CASSGPGAYEQYF,TGTGCCAGCAGTGGACCGGGGGCCTACGAGCAGTACTTC
TRBJ2-5,TRBD1,once,TRBV7-8,CASSIGTGSETQYF,TGTGCCAGCAGCATCGGGACAGGGTCCGAGACCCAGTACTTC
TRBJ1-1,.,.,TRBV4-1,CASSQVPSQLNTEAFF,TGCGCCAGCAGCCAAGTTCCGTCACAGCTGAACACTGAAGCTTTCTTT
TRBJ2-7,TRBD2,.,TRBV7-6,CASSPGLAGTRSYEQYF,TGTGCCAGCAGCCCGGGACTAGCGGGAACGCGAAGCTACGAGCAGTACTTC
TRBJ1-3,TRBD1,.,TRBV29-1,CSVRTGAGNTIYF,TGCAGCGTTCGGACAGGGGCTGGAAACACCATATATTTT
TRBJ1-1,.,.,TRBV7-9,CASSLQNTEAFF,TGTGCCAGCAGCTTACAGAACACTGAAGCTTTCTTT
TRBJ1-6,.,once,TRBV7-3,CASSLNSYNSPLHF,TGTGCCAGCAGCTTAAACAGTTATAATTCACCCCTCCACTTT
TRBJ2-1,TRBD2,.,TRBV28,CASSLVRLGSSGSVGNEQFF,TGTGCCAGCAGTTTGGTCAGACTGGGGTCTAGCGGGAGCGTTGGCAATGAGCAGTTCTTC